The clone carrying this TCR beta chain was detected only a few times. Its specificity is unknown. The source of the sample is a study of beta chain features in type 1 diabetes. Study context: All samples combined gave 95 million to 130 million sorted cells for examination.

Study-level results: Lower insertion and higher deletion counts appeared at VDJ junctions in type 1 diabetes patients. Small HLA sub-analyses could not settle whether HLA shapes TCRB rearrangement. Patients showed naive, central memory and Treg TCRB repertoires that appeared more similar than those of healthy donors. Across all four CD4+ subsets, people with type 1 diabetes showed modestly shorter TCRB CDR3s.

Sequenced material consisted of expressed TCRB transcripts (all of the isolated RNA was reverse transcribed). This table comes from immunoSEQ multiplex PCR, and its TCRdb copy is limited to in-frame clones, with some not included. This sample has about 150,000 clones; roughly 10% occur once, and the top ten carry roughly 0.7%. CDR1 and CDR2 from the germline V gene are SGHRS and YFSETQ. This CDR3 contains 14 residues. Trimming took 0 bases from V and 0 from J, leaving 7 bases between them. This rearrangement joins TRBV5-1 to TRBJ2-7; D is possibly TRBD2 (5 bases). The sequencing sample was made of central memory CD4+ T cells from blood. The origin of this receptor is a woman in her twenties or thirties with type 1 diabetes. CDR3 loop: CASSLVGSSYEQYF. The CDR3 DNA sequence: TGCGCCAGCAGCTTGGTTGGGAGCTCCTACGAGCAGTACTTC.